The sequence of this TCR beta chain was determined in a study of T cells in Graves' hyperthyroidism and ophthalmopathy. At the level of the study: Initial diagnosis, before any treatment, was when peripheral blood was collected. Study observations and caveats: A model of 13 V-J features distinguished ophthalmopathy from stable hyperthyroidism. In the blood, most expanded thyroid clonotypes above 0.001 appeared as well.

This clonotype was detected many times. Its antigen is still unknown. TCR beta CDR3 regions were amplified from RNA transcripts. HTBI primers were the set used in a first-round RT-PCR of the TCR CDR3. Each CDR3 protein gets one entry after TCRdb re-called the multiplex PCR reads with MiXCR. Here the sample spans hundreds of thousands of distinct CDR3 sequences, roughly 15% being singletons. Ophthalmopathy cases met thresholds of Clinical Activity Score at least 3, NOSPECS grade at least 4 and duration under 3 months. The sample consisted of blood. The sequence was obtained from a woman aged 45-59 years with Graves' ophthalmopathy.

The CDR3: CSARDKGYGYTF. CDR3 bases: TGCAGTGCTAGAGATAAAGGCTATGGCTACACCTTC. V and J are TRBV20-1 and TRBJ1-2; D ambiguous. Between the trimmed V and J ends, which lost 0 bases and 4 bases, there was a span of 6 bases. Germline CDR1 is DFQATT and CDR2 is SNEGSKA (reference sequence). CDR3 length equals 12 residues.